These 8 T cell receptor beta chains were sequenced from one sample in a study of blood T cell repertoires in COVID-19. Here immunoSEQ multiplex PCR was the method, and the copy in TCRdb shows in-frame clones only, minus some. The sample shows under 250,000 clones, 86% of them seen only once. Sequencing was performed on peripheral blood. Receptor source: a man aged 55 to 70 with acute or convalescent COVID-19.

This sequence joins TRBV14 and TRBJ2-1; D gene unclear. V was shortened by 1 base and J by 9 bases, with 13 bases between the two germline ends. This CDR3 spans 14 amino acids. Germline V CDR1 and CDR2: SGHDN, FVKESK. CDR3 DNA sequence: TGTGCCAGCAGCCAAGGGCATTCAGTCAGTGAGCAGTTCTTC. The encoded protein is CASSQGHSVSEQFF.

V and J are TRBV19 and TRBJ2-2; 7 bases line up with TRBD1. V was clipped by 6 bases and J by 7 bases; unmatched bases: 8. The CDR3 runs to 14 residues. Germline CDR1 LNHDA, CDR2 SQIVND (reference sequence). Written as DNA, the CDR3 is TGTGCCAGTAGCTTACGGACAGGACTCGGGGAGCTGTTTTTT. Its protein product is CASSLRTGLGELFF.

The chain combines TRBV9 with TRBJ2-1; D gene unclear. In germline, CDR1 is SGDLS, CDR2 YYNGEE. V was shortened by 0 bases and J by 0 bases, with 7 bases between the two germline ends. The CDR3 has 15 residues. The CDR3 nucleotides are TGTGCCAGCAGCGTAGTAGTTTCCTCCTACAATGAGCAGTTCTTC. Its translation: CASSVVVSSYNEQFF. Full variable domain (rest looked up from reference TRBV9 and TRBJ2-1): DSGVTQTPKHLITATGQRVTLRCSPRSGDLSVYWYQQSLDQGLQFLIQYYNGEERAKGNILERFSAQQFPDLHSELNLSSLELGDSALYFCASSVVVSSYNEQFFGPGTRLTVL.

The chain recombines TRBV7-2 with TRBJ2-1, with 9 bases fitting TRBD2. In germline, CDR1 is SGHTA, CDR2 FQGNSA. The CDR3 has 14 amino acids. V gave up 5 bases and J gave up 7 bases; unmatched junction bases: 6. The CDR3 spells CASSGGRAGNEQFF. The CDR3 DNA reads TGTGCCAGCAGCGGCGGGAGGGCGGGGAATGAGCAGTTCTTC.

This chain links TRBV25-1 with TRBJ1-2; 7 positions match TRBD1. Germline-derived CDR1 and CDR2 are MGHDK and SYGVNS. The junction had 11 bases not matched to a gene; V was cut back by 5 bases and J by 5 bases. This CDR3 is 15 amino acids long. The CDR3 spells CASSHRLQGIYGYTF. CDR3 DNA sequence: TGTGCCAGCAGTCACAGGCTACAGGGGATATATGGCTACACCTTC.

The chain is built from TRBV11-2 and TRBJ2-5; a possible D gene is TRBD2 (5 bases). V was cut by 3 bases and J by 5 bases, with 16 bases left in between. This CDR3 contains 15 residues. The germline V gene encodes CDR1 SGHAT and CDR2 FQNNGV. The CDR3 DNA follows: TGTGCCAGCAGCTTCCGTCTAGCACGGGTGGAGACCCAGTACTTC. Protein product: CASSFRLARVETQYF.

Notes on this clone: An end of the junction does not agree with germline; a read error may underlie this. The chain uses TRBV7-7 and TRBJ1-3; TRBD1 might be the D (6 bases). This CDR3 has 15 residues. Germline-derived CDR1 and CDR2 are SSHAT and FNYEAQ (reference sequence). DNA of the CDR3: TGTGCTAGCAGCCCCGGGAGGGGGAGAGGAAACACCATATATTTT. Translation: CASSPGRGRGNTIYF.

The chain employs TRBV6-6 and TRBJ1-5; TRBD1 is a possible D gene (5 bases). Germline V gene lookup returns CDR1 MNHNY and CDR2 SVGAGI (reference sequence). The CDR3 runs 15 residues. V was pared by 4 bases and J by 0 bases, with 10 bases between. CDR3 DNA: TGTGCCAGCAGTTTTGACAGAACTAGCAATCAGCCCCAGCATTTT. This translates into CASSFDRTSNQPQHF.